This T cell receptor beta chain is from a study of CD8 T cells in ankylosing spondylitis. Study conclusions and caveats: Disease-linked clones were CD8+ and relatively rare in peripheral blood. A TCR beta motif made of fewer than ten highly homologous variants seemed typical of ankylosing spondylitis blood. Previous work reported some of these motif variants in the synovial fluid and blood of reactive arthritis.

For this clonotype: The antigen remains unidentified.

Quantitative molecular-barcoded 5'-RACE generated the TCR beta libraries. One entry per CDR3 protein results from TCRdb running MiXCR on the 5' RACE reads. Seen here are 250,000 to 400,000 distinct CDR3 sequences, 11% observed once, and the top ten hold roughly 9.2%. Germline values: CDR1 DFQATT, CDR2 SNEGSKA (reference sequence). This CDR3 has 14 residues. The ends were cut back, 6 bases at V and 5 bases at J, with 19 bases in the middle. Sequencing was carried out using blood, either unsorted or a sorted T cell fraction (not recorded which). The origin of this receptor is a female donor with ankylosing spondylitis or in good health (not recorded which). V usage is TRBV20-1 and J usage is TRBJ2-5; D is tentatively TRBD1 or TRBD2 (6 bases each). The CDR3 is CSAEPRGPRETQYF. The CDR3 bases are TGCAGTGCCGAACCCCGGGGGCCTAGGGAGACCCAGTACTTC.